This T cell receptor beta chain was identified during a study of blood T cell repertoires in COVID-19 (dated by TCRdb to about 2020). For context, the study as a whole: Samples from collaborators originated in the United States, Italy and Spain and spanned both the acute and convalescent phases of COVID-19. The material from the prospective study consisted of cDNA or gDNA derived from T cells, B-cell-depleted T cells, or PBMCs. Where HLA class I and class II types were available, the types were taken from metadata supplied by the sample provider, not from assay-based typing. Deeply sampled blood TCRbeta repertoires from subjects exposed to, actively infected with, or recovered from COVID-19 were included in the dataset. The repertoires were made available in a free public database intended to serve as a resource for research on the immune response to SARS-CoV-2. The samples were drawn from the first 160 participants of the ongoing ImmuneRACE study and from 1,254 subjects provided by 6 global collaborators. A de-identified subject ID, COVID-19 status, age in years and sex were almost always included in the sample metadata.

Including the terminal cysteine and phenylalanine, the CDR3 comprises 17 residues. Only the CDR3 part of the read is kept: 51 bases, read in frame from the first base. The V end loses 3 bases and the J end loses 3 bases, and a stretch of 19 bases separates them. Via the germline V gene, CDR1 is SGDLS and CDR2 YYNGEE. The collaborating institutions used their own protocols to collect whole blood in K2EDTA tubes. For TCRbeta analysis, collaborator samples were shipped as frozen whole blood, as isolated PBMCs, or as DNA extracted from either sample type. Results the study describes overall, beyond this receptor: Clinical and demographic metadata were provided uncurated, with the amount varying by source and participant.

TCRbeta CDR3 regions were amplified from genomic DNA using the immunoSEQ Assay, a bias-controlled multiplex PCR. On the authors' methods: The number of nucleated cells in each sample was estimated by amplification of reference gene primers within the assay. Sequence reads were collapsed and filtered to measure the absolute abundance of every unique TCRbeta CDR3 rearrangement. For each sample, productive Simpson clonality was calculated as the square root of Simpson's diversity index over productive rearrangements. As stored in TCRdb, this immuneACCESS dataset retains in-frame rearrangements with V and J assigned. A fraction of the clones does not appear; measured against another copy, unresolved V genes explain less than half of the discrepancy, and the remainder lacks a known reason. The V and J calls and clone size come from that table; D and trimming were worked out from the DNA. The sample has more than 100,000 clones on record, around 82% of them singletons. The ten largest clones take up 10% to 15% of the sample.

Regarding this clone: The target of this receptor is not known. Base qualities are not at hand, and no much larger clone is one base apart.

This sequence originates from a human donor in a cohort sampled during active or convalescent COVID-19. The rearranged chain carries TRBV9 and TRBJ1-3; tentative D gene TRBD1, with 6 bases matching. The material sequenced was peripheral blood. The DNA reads TGTGCCAGCAGCGCCGAGGGTTACAGGGTGGGTGGAAACACCATATATTTT. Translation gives CASSAEGYRVGGNTIYF. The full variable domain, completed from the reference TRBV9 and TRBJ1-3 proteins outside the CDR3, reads DSGVTQTPKHLITATGQRVTLRCSPRSGDLSVYWYQQSLDQGLQFLIQYYNGEERAKGNILERFSAQQFPDLHSELNLSSLELGDSALYFCASSAEGYRVGGNTIYFGEGSWLTVV.